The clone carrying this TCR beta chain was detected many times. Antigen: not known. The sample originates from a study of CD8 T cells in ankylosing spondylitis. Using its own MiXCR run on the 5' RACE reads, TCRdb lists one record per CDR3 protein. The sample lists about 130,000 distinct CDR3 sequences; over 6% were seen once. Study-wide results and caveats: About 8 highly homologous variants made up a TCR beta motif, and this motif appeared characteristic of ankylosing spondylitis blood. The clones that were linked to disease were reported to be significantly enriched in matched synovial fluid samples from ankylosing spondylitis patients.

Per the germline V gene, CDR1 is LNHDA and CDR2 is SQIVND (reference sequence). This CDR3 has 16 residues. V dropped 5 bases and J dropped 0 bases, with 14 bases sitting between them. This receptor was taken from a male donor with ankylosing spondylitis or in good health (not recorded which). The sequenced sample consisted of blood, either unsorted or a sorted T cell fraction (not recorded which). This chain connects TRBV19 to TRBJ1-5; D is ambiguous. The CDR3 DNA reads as TGTGCCAGTAGTCCCCCCGTTGGGCTTAGCAATCAGCCCCAGCATTTT. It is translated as CASSPPVGLSNQPQHF. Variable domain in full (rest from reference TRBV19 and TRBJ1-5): DGGITQSPKYLFRKEGQNVTLSCEQNLNHDAMYWYRQDPGQGLRLIYYSQIVNDFQKGDIAEGYSVSREKKESFPLTVTSAQKNPTAFYLCASSPPVGLSNQPQHFGDGTRLSIL.